This TCR beta chain was recorded in a study of T cell repertoires in cytomegalovirus infection. General study findings and limits: CMV-specific TCR beta clonotypes restricted by HLA-C were the ones dominating the ex vivo response.

Note on this clonotype: Its specificity is not known. A read error is possible here, since a much larger clone lies one base away.

The V segment lost 5 bases and the J segment 1 base; nucleotides outside the gene matches: 5. Per the germline V gene, CDR1 is SGHVS and CDR2 is FNYEAQ. The CDR3 is made up of 17 amino acids. Via MiXCR, TCRdb re-called the reads, giving one row per CDR3 protein. This table holds about 150,000 distinct CDR3 sequences, about 25% found once. The gene calls are TRBV7-6 and TRBJ2-3; 14 bases line up with TRBD2. The sequence was obtained from a human donor in good health (CMV status not recorded). Some clones in this sample may be carry-over from other donors' samples. Sequencing was carried out using PBMCs. CDR3 protein: CASSGAGLAGGTDTQYF. CDR3 DNA: TGTGCCAGCAGCGGAGCGGGACTAGCGGGAGGCACAGATACGCAGTATTTT.